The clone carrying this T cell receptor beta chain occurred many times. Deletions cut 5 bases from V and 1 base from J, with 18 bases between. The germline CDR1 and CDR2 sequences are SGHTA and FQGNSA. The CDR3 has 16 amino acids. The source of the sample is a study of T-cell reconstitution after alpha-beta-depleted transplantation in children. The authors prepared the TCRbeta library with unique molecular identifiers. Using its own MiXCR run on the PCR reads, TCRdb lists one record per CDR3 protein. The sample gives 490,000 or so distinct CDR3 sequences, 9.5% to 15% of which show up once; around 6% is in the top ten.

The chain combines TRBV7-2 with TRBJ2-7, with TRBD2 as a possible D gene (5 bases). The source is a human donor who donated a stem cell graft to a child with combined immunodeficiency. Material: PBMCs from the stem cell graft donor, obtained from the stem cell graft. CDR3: CASSRLWGASSYEQYF. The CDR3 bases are TGTGCCAGCAGCAGGTTATGGGGAGCCAGTTCCTACGAGCAGTACTTC.